This is a list of T cell receptor beta chains from one sample in a study of OX40 agonist ivuxolimab in advanced cancers. Repertoires were generated with immunoSEQ multiplex PCR, while TCRdb's copy carries only in-frame clones and drops some. The table lists roughly 120,000 clones, around 89% of them singletons. Specimen: CD4+ or CD8+ T cells sorted from blood, collected in a trial of the OX40 agonist ivuxolimab. Every receptor here comes from an adult with an advanced solid tumor such as melanoma, head and neck, liver or kidney cancer. The CDR3 runs from the conserved cysteine through the conserved F or W. The order of the fields is J gene, V gene, clone size, CDR3 protein. Rows may omit the clone size; those that give it use once, few, many or a size class.

j_gene: TRBJ1-5
v_gene: TRBV9
abundance: NA
CDR3aa: CASSVGMGNQPQHF

j_gene: TRBJ2-3
v_gene: TRBV4-2
abundance: NA
CDR3aa: CASSTLAGGRGDTQYF

j_gene: TRBJ1-1
v_gene: TRBV6-5
abundance: NA
CDR3aa: CASSRQGAGTEAFF

j_gene: TRBJ1-3
v_gene: TRBV7-3
abundance: NA
CDR3aa: CASSFPPGQGVSGNTIYF

j_gene: TRBJ1-5
v_gene: TRBV10-3
abundance: NA
CDR3aa: CAISEINQPQHF

j_gene: TRBJ1-1
v_gene: TRBV2
abundance: NA
CDR3aa: CATQNHGTEAFF

j_gene: TRBJ2-5
v_gene: TRBV9
abundance: NA
CDR3aa: CASSVGSGGVQETQYF

j_gene: TRBJ1-1
v_gene: TRBV5-1
abundance: NA
CDR3aa: CASSKGAMNTEAFF

j_gene: TRBJ1-2
v_gene: TRBV12-5
abundance: NA
CDR3aa: CASGHYPRQGGRYTF

j_gene: TRBJ2-5
v_gene: TRBV19
abundance: few
CDR3aa: CASSRTGTSGQQYF

j_gene: TRBJ1-5
v_gene: TRBV10-3
abundance: NA
CDR3aa: CAISESSQAGHQPQHF

j_gene: TRBJ2-1
v_gene: TRBV25-1
abundance: once
CDR3aa: CASSESSGGYNEQFF

j_gene: TRBJ2-1
v_gene: TRBV7-2
abundance: NA
CDR3aa: CASSPRQPSSYNEQFF

j_gene: TRBJ1-3
v_gene: TRBV2
abundance: NA
CDR3aa: CASRDRGGGNTIYF

j_gene: TRBJ1-2
v_gene: TRBV10-3
abundance: NA
CDR3aa: CAISVRGDYGYTF

j_gene: TRBJ2-3
v_gene: TRBV7-9
abundance: NA
CDR3aa: CASSFGRGTDTQYF

j_gene: TRBJ1-1
v_gene: TRBV5-4
abundance: NA
CDR3aa: CASSPRTGMNTEAFF

j_gene: TRBJ2-5
v_gene: TRBV7-8
abundance: NA
CDR3aa: CASSLAGLQETQYF

j_gene: TRBJ2-7
v_gene: TRBV6-5
abundance: NA
CDR3aa: CASSFSTEYEQYF

j_gene: TRBJ1-5
v_gene: TRBV5-4
abundance: once
CDR3aa: CASSKGGTGGNQPQHF

j_gene: TRBJ2-1
v_gene: TRBV6-4
abundance: NA
CDR3aa: CASSGARDSEKFF

j_gene: TRBJ2-4
v_gene: TRBV28
abundance: NA
CDR3aa: CASPHGGVAKNIQYF

j_gene: TRBJ2-7
v_gene: TRBV19
abundance: NA
CDR3aa: CASTARGTSSEQYF

j_gene: TRBJ1-5
v_gene: TRBV6-5
abundance: NA
CDR3aa: CASSYSELGPGHF

j_gene: TRBJ2-2
v_gene: TRBV19
abundance: NA
CDR3aa: CASSYGSRSQGLFF

j_gene: TRBJ2-6
v_gene: TRBV18
abundance: NA
CDR3aa: CASSPGTGGTGANVLTF

j_gene: TRBJ2-3
v_gene: TRBV30
abundance: NA
CDR3aa: CAWTSGAGTSTDTQYF

j_gene: TRBJ1-2
v_gene: TRBV7-9
abundance: NA
CDR3aa: CASSQRTGWNSGYTF

j_gene: TRBJ1-1
v_gene: TRBV5-1
abundance: NA
CDR3aa: CASSGTVNTEAFF

j_gene: TRBJ2-1
v_gene: TRBV30
abundance: NA
CDR3aa: CAWVPSHNEQFF

j_gene: TRBJ2-1
v_gene: TRBV4-3
abundance: NA
CDR3aa: CASSRGLAVLNSYNEQFF

j_gene: TRBJ2-5
v_gene: TRBV28
abundance: NA
CDR3aa: CASSLAEVGETQYF

j_gene: TRBJ1-6
v_gene: TRBV10-1
abundance: once
CDR3aa: CASSEGRRNSPLHF

j_gene: TRBJ1-2
v_gene: TRBV18
abundance: NA
CDR3aa: CASSRNPGQGRGYTF

j_gene: TRBJ1-2
v_gene: TRBV6-1
abundance: few
CDR3aa: CASSEGNYGYTF

j_gene: TRBJ2-5
v_gene: TRBV7-2
abundance: NA
CDR3aa: CASSLPPRVETQYF

j_gene: TRBJ2-7
v_gene: TRBV11-2
abundance: NA
CDR3aa: CASSLDRAPKQYF

j_gene: TRBJ2-3
v_gene: TRBV5-6
abundance: NA
CDR3aa: CASSLAQVGADTQYF

j_gene: TRBJ1-2
v_gene: TRBV6-5
abundance: NA
CDR3aa: CASSYTTANYGYTF

j_gene: TRBJ2-2
v_gene: TRBV5-1
abundance: NA
CDR3aa: CASSLFGQGNTGELFF

j_gene: TRBJ2-3
v_gene: TRBV7-2
abundance: NA
CDR3aa: CASSPLGSPSGTQYF

j_gene: TRBJ1-2
v_gene: TRBV18
abundance: NA
CDR3aa: CASSPREGGYGYTF

j_gene: TRBJ2-7
v_gene: TRBV10-1
abundance: NA
CDR3aa: CASSESAGLRNEQYF

j_gene: TRBJ1-1
v_gene: TRBV30
abundance: NA
CDR3aa: CAWSVPIPWGTEAFF

j_gene: TRBJ1-3
v_gene: TRBV5-4
abundance: NA
CDR3aa: CASSSPGVGNTIYF

j_gene: TRBJ2-3
v_gene: TRBV7-2
abundance: NA
CDR3aa: CASSPRQGDTQYF